This T cell receptor (beta chain) emerged from a study of beta chain features in type 1 diabetes. Study as a whole: Examination of sorted cells across all samples involved about 100,000,000 cells.

The sample holds a few counts of this clone. Its antigen is not known. Findings and limits, study-wide: Insertion counts at VDJ junctions were lower in type 1 diabetes patients, who also showed more deletions there.

Sorting based on CD45RO/CCR7/CD25/CD127/CD95/CD27 separated CD4+ naive, central memory, regulatory and stem cell-like memory cells. The sequenced template was cDNA made from the entire isolated RNA. Clones were sequenced by immunoSEQ multiplex PCR, and TCRdb holds only the in-frame ones, with some missing. The sample lists about 150,000 clones; around 8% were seen once. Germline V gene lookup returns CDR1 GTSNPN and CDR2 SVGIG (reference sequence). The V end was cut by 3 bases, the J end by 8 bases, with 7 bases between. The CDR3 is 11 residues long. Sequenced input: central memory CD4+ T cells from blood. This clonotype was obtained from a man younger than 30 in good health. V and J are TRBV30 and TRBJ1-4; D ambiguous. The CDR3 region is CAWSREEKLFF. As DNA, the CDR3 is TGTGCCTGGAGCCGAGAAGAAAAACTGTTTTTT. Using reference TRBV30 and TRBJ1-4 for the parts outside the CDR3, the full variable domain is SQTIHQWPATLVQPVGSPLSLECTVEGTSNPNLYWYRQAAGRGLQLLFYSVGIGQISSEVPQNLSASRPQDRQFILSSKKLLLSDSGFYLCAWSREEKLFFGSGTQLSVL.